The 8 T cell receptor beta chains reported below all come from one sample, sequenced in a study of blood T cell repertoires in COVID-19. The data were produced by immunoSEQ multiplex PCR, yet TCRdb's version contains in-frame clones alone and is incomplete. The table shows about 160,000 clones, with around 85% occurring only once. The specimen was peripheral blood. The receptor set was obtained from a man aged 55-75 years who had recovered from COVID-19.

The J gene is TRBJ1-6, the V gene TRBV5-4; D is undetermined. The CDR3 spans 18 residues. The V gene's germline CDR1 is SGHNT and CDR2 YYREEE (reference sequence). Trimming took off 4 bases at V and 7 bases at J, with 24 bases between the two ends. CDR3 region: CASSPDGPSVDGNSPLHF. Written as DNA, the CDR3 is TGTGCCAGCAGCCCGGATGGGCCCTCAGTTGATGGCAATTCACCCCTCCACTTT.

This rearrangement joins TRBV11-2 to TRBJ2-3, with a weak D call TRBD1 (6 bases). This CDR3 contains 17 residues. V dropped 1 base and J dropped 7 bases, with 21 bases sitting between them. Germline CDR1 reads SGHAT; CDR2 reads FQNNGV. The CDR3 DNA reads as TGTGCCAGCAGCTTAGGGTACGGACAGCTAGATCCTTATACGCAGTATTTT. As protein: CASSLGYGQLDPYTQYF.

The gene calls are TRBV11-3 and TRBJ1-5; weak D call: TRBD1 (6 bases). Trimming left V 2 bases short and J 1 base short, with 12 bases between. CDR3 length: 16 amino acids. Germline loops: CDR1 SGHNT, CDR2 YENEEA. CDR3 sequence (DNA): TGTGCCAGCAGCTTATCACAGGGCGGGAGCAATCAGCCCCAGCATTTT. Its translation is CASSLSQGGSNQPQHF.

The sample holds one count of this clone. This chain links TRBV4-2 with TRBJ2-3, with a possible D match to TRBD1 (7 bases). The CDR3 extends over 21 amino acids. Germline CDR1 reads LGHNA; CDR2 reads YNFKEQ. The germline V and J ends were trimmed by 4 bases and 1 base, with 30 bases remaining between them. CDR3 bases: TGTGCCAGCAGCCCACGGAGGAGGGGGCGCCTTGCGGCACGAGGCACAGATACGCAGTATTTT. It encodes CASSPRRRGRLAARGTDTQYF.

The rearrangement uses TRBV2 and TRBJ1-2, with TRBD1 identical over 9 bases. Trimming took 5 bases from V and 6 from J; bases not matched to a gene: 7. Germline lookup yields CDR1 SNHLY and CDR2 FYNNEI. This CDR3 has 14 amino acids. Here the CDR3 reads CASSFRTGADGYTF. The DNA for the CDR3 is TGTGCCAGCAGTTTTCGGACAGGGGCAGATGGCTACACCTTC.

The J gene is TRBJ2-2, the V gene TRBV30; TRBD1 aligns across 9 bases. The CDR3 is 14 residues long. Germline V lookup: CDR1 GTSNPN, CDR2 SVGIG (reference sequence). Germline trimming cut 5 bases from V and 5 bases from J; bases unmatched to any gene: 6. In nucleotides, the CDR3 is TGTGCCTGGGCCGACAGGGGGGTAACCGGGGAGCTGTTTTTT. It codes for CAWADRGVTGELFF.

V and J are TRBV6-5 and TRBJ1-2; D remains unclear. The V gene lost 5 bases and the J gene lost 0 bases, with 13 bases spanning the gap. The CDR3 spans 15 residues. Germline V gives CDR1 MNHEY, CDR2 SVGAGI. This CDR3 reads CASSTGIVANYGYTF. DNA for the CDR3: TGTGCCAGCAGTACGGGAATTGTGGCTAACTATGGCTACACCTTC.

This rearrangement joins TRBV24-1 to TRBJ2-3, with a tentative D call TRBD2 (6 bases). This CDR3 comprises 14 residues. Trimming removed 7 bases from V and 4 bases from J, with 14 bases in between. The germline gives CDR1 KGHDR, CDR2 SFDVKD. The CDR3 loop is CATSAQGRSDTQYF. As DNA, the CDR3 is TGTGCCACCAGCGCCCAAGGGAGGTCAGATACGCAGTATTTT.